Sequencing of this T cell receptor beta chain was carried out in a study of blood T cells in healthy people across ages. Primed by a sample-barcoded 5' primer and a J-beta primer mix, a second PCR proceeded for roughly 6 to 12 cycles. Each sample yielded at least 2.5 million CDR3-containing paired-end reads. MiXCR was run by TCRdb on the 5' RACE reads, yielding one entry per CDR3 protein. The table shows roughly 1,700,000 distinct CDR3 sequences, with 28% occurring only once. The total RNA that was extracted per sample amounted to at least 6 micrograms. The CDR3 runs 13 residues. In germline, CDR1 is MNHNY, CDR2 SVGAGI (reference sequence). V was clipped by 4 bases and J by 4 bases, with 10 bases between them.

This TCR was recovered from a woman aged 25 to 39 in good health. Sequenced material: blood. This sequence joins TRBV6-6 and TRBJ1-1; D ambiguous. The DNA for the CDR3 is TGTGCCAGCAGTTGGTGGGGAGGCACTGAAGCTTTCTTT. Its protein is CASSWWGGTEAFF.